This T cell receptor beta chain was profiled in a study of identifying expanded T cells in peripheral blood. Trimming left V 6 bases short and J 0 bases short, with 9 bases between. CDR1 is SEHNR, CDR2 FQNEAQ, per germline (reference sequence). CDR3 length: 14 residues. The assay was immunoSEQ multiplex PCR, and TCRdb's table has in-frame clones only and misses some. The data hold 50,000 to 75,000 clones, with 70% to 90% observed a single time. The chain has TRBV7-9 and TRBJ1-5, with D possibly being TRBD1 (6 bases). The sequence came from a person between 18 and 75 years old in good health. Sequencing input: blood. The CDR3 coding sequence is TGTGCCAGCAGGGCACAGGGTAGCAATCAGCCCCAGCATTTT. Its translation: CASRAQGSNQPQHF.